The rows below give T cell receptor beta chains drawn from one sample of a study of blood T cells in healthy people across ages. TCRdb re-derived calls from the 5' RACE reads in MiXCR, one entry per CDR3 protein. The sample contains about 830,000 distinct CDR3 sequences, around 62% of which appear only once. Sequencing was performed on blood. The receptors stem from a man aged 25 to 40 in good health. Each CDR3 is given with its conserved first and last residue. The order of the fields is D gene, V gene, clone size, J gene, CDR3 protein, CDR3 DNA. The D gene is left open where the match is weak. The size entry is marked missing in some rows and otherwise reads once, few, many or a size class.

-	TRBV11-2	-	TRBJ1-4	CASSFKGGWNEKLFF	TGTGCCAGCAGCTTCAAGGGGGGATGGAATGAAAAACTGTTTTTT
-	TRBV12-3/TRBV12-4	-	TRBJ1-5	CASIGQTFSNQPQHF	TGTGCCAGCATCGGACAGACCTTTAGCAATCAGCCCCAGCATTTT
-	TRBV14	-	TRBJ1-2	CASSQGFFNYGYTF	TGTGCCAGCAGCCAAGGGTTCTTTAACTATGGCTACACCTTC
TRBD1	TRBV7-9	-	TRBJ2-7	CASSRGDRGYNEQYF	TGTGCCAGCAGCAGGGGGGACAGGGGCTACAATGAGCAGTACTTC
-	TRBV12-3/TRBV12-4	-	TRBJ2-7	CASRAGSGEQYF	TGTGCCAGCAGGGCAGGGTCCGGCGAGCAGTACTTC
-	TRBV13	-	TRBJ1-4	CASSLGPRSNEKLFF	TGTGCCAGCAGCTTAGGACCTCGCTCTAATGAAAAACTGTTTTTT
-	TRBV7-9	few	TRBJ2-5	CASSLVLGTVGETQYF	TGTGCCAGCAGCTTGGTCCTTGGGACGGTAGGAGAGACCCAGTACTTC
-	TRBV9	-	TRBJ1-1	CASSVGLGETFF	TGTGCCAGCAGCGTAGGATTAGGGGAGACTTTCTTT
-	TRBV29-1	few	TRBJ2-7	CSVATGRSYEQYF	TGCAGCGTTGCAACAGGGCGTTCCTACGAGCAGTACTTC
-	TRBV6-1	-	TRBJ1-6	CASSNAGGGKGGSYNSPLHF	TGTGCCAGCAGTAACGCCGGGGGTGGTAAAGGAGGCTCCTATAATTCACCCCTCCACTTT
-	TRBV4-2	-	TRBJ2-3	CASSQTTGGSTDTQYF	TGTGCCAGCAGCCAGACTACCGGGGGTAGCACAGATACGCAGTATTTT
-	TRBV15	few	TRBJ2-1	CATSRDQNEQFF	TGTGCCACCAGCAGAGATCAGAATGAGCAGTTCTTC
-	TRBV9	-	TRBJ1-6	CASSPRASSYNSPLHF	TGTGCCAGCAGCCCCCGAGCCAGCTCCTATAATTCACCCCTCCACTTT
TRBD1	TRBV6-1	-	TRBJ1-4	CASSLNTGGTTNEKLFF	TGTGCCAGCAGCCTTAACACAGGGGGCACAACTAATGAAAAACTGTTTTTT
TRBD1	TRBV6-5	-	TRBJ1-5	CASSPPSTGGDQPQHF	TGTGCCAGCAGTCCTCCCTCGACAGGGGGAGACCAGCCCCAGCATTTT
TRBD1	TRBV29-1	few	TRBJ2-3	CSVVKGAGDTQYF	TGCAGCGTTGTTAAGGGGGCAGGAGATACGCAGTATTTT
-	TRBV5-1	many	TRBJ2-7	CASRAEDPRISYEQYF	TGCGCCAGCAGGGCCGAGGATCCACGTATCTCCTACGAGCAGTACTTC
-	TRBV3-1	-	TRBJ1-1	CASSQDWIGRLPAFF	TGTGCCAGCAGCCAAGACTGGATAGGGAGGCTGCCCGCTTTCTTT
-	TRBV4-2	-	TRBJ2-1	CASSHTGRNEQFF	TGTGCCAGCAGCCATACAGGTCGCAATGAGCAGTTCTTC
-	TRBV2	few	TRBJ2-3	CATTTDTQYF	TGTGCCACCACCACAGATACGCAGTATTTT
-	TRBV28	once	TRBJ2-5	CASGIRGNEQYF	TGTGCCAGCGGGATTCGGGGCAATGAGCAGTACTTC
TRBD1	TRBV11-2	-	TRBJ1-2	CASTGQGDGYTF	TGTGCCAGCACCGGACAGGGGGATGGCTACACCTTC
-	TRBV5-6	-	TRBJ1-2	CASSPGWGYGGYTF	TGTGCCAGCAGCCCTGGGTGGGGATACGGTGGCTACACCTTC
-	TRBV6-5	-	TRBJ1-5	CASRSTGRNQPQHF	TGTGCCAGCAGATCCACGGGGCGCAATCAGCCCCAGCATTTT
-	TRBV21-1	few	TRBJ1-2	CASSSPGNCPYGYTF	TGTGCCAGCAGCTCCCCGGGGAACTGTCCCTATGGCTACACCTTC
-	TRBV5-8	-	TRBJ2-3	CASSTPYTDTQYF	TGTGCCAGCAGCACCCCGTACACAGATACGCAGTATTTT